This T cell receptor beta chain was sequenced during a study of PD-L1 blockade in urothelial cancer. Study-wide points: Pretreatment TCR clonality in blood, when below the median, was predictive of better survival.

On this clone itself: What it binds is not known.

Patients each gave 1 to 8 samples, pretreatment and on-treatment. This table comes from immunoSEQ multiplex PCR, and its TCRdb copy is limited to in-frame clones, with some not included. Of 70,000 or so clones in the sample, approximately 81% were seen once. Germline assignment: CDR1 SGHRS and CDR2 YFSETQ. V shed 7 bases and J 5 bases; nucleotides not matched to a gene: 13. The CDR3 totals 15 residues. This chain links TRBV5-1 with TRBJ2-5, with 8 nucleotides matching TRBD2. This sequence was found in a man aged 65 to 79 with urothelial cancer. This material consisted of PBMCs, taken around atezolizumab (anti-PD-L1) treatment. CDR3 in amino acids: CASSRAAGGSETQYF. In DNA, the CDR3 is TGCGCCAGCTCGCGGGCGGCGGGGGGCTCGGAGACCCAGTACTTC.